Detailed here is one TCR beta chain. The data stem from a study of control samples from healthy donors and cancer patients. Repertoires were generated with immunoSEQ multiplex PCR, while TCRdb's copy carries only in-frame clones and drops some. The sample carries some 410,000 clones, approximately 90% recorded once. Per germline, CDR1 SNHLY and CDR2 FYNNEI. Trimming stripped 9 bases from V and 0 bases from J, with 15 bases between. There are 14 residues in the CDR3. The source of this sequence is a man aged 40-49 years with head and neck cancer. Sequencing input: PBMCs. V is TRBV2 and J is TRBJ2-7; possible D gene TRBD1, 8 bases. DNA of the CDR3: TGTGCCAGGAGCGGGACAGGAGTCTCCTACGAGCAGTACTTC. Translated: CARSGTGVSYEQYF. The whole variable domain, remainder taken from reference TRBV2 and TRBJ2-7, is EPEVTQTPSHQVTQMGQEVILRCVPISNHLYFYWYRQILGQKVEFLVSFYNNEISEKSEIFDDQFSVERPDGSNFTLKIRSTKLEDSAMYFCARSGTGVSYEQYFGPGTRLTVT.